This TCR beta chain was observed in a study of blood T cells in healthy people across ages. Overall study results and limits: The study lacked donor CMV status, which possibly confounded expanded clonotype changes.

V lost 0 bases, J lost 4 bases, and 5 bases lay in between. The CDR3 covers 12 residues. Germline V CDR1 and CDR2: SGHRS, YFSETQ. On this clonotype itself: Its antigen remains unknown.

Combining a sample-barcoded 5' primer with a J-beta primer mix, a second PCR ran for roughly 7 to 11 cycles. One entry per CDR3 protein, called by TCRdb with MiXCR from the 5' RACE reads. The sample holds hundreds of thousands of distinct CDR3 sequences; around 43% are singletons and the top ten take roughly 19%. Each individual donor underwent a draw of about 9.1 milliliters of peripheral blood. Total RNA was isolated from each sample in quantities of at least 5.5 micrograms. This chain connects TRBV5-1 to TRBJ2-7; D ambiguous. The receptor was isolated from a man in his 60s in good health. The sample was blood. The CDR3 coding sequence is TGCGCCAGCAGCTTGGGGAAGTACGAGCAGTACTTC. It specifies CASSLGKYEQYF.